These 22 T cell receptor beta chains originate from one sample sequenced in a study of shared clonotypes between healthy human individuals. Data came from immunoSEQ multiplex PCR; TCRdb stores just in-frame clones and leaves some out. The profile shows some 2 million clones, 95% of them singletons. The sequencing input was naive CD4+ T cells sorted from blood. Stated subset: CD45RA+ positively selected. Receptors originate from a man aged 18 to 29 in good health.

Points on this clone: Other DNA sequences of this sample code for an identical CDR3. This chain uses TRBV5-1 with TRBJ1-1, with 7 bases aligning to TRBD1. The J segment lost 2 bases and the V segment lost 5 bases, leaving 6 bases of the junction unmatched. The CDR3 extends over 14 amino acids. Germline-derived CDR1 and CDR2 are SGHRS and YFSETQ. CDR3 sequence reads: CASSSGQTNTEAFF. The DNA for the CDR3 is TGCGCCAGCAGTTCGGGACAGACAAACACTGAAGCTTTCTTT. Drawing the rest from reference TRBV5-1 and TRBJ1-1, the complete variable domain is KAGVTQTPRYLIKTRGQQVTLSCSPISGHRSVSWYQQTPGQGLQFLFEYFSETQRNKGNFPGRFSGRQFSNSRSEMNVSTLELGDSALYLCASSSGQTNTEAFFGQGTRLTVV.

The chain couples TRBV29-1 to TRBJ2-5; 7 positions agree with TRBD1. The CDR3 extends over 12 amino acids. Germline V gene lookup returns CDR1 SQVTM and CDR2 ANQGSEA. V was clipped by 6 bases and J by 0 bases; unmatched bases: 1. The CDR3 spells CSVTGYQETQYF. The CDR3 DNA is TGCAGCGTGACAGGGTACCAAGAGACCCAGTACTTC.

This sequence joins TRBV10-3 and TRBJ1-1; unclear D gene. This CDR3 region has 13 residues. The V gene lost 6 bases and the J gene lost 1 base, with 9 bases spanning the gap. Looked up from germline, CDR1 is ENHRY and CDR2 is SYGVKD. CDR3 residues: CAIRGSQNTEAFF. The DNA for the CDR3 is TGTGCCATCAGAGGGTCTCAGAACACTGAAGCTTTCTTT.

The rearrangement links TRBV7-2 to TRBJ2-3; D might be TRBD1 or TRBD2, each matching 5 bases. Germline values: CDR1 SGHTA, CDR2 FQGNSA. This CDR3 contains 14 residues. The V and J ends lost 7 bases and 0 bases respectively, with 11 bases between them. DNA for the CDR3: TGTGCCAGCAAGGGACGGTCTAGCACAGATACGCAGTATTTT. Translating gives CASKGRSSTDTQYF.

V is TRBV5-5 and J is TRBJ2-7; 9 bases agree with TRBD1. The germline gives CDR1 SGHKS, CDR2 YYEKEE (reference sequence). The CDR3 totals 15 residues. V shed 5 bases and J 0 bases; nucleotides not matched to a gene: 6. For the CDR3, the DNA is TGTGCCAGCAGTTCCGGGACAGGGAGCTCCTACGAGCAGTACTTC. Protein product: CASSSGTGSSYEQYF.

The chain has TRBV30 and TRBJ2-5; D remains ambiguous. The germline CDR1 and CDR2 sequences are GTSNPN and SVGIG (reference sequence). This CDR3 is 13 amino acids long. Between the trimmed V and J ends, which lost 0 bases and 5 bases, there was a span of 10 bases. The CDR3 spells CAWSVQFGETQYF. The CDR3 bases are TGTGCCTGGAGTGTACAGTTTGGGGAGACCCAGTACTTC. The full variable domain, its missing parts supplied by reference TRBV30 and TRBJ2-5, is SQTIHQWPATLVQPVGSPLSLECTVEGTSNPNLYWYRQAAGRGLQLLFYSVGIGQISSEVPQNLSASRPQDRQFILSSKKLLLSDSGFYLCAWSVQFGETQYFGPGTRLLVL.

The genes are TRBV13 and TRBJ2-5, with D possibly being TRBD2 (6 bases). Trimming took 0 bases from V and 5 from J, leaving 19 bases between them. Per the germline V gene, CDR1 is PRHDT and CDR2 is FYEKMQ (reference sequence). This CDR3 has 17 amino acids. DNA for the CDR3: TGTGCCAGCAGCTTAGGCCTGTGGGGGGAAGGTGTCGAGACCCAGTACTTC. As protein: CASSLGLWGEGVETQYF.

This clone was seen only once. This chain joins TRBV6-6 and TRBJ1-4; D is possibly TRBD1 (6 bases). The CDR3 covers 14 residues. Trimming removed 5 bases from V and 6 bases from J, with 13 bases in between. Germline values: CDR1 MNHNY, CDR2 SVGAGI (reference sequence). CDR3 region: CASSHTGLYEKLFF. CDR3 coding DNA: TGTGCCAGCAGTCATACAGGGCTGTATGAAAAACTGTTTTTT.

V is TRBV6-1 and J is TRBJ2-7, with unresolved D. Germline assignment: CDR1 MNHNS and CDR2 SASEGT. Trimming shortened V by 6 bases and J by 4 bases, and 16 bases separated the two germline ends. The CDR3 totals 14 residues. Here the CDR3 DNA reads TGTGCCAGCAGGCTGACTTTAGGACCGTACGAGCAGTACTTC. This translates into CASRLTLGPYEQYF.

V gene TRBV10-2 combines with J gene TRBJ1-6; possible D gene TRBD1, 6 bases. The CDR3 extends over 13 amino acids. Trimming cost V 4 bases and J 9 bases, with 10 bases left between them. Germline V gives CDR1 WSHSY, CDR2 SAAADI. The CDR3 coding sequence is TGCGCCAGCAGTGCAGGGGTTGGTTCACCCCTCCACTTT. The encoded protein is CASSAGVGSPLHF.

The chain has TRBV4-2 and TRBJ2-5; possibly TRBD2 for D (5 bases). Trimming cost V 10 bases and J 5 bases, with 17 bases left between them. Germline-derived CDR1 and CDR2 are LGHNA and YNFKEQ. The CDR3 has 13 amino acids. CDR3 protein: CATSYSVAETQYF. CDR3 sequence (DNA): TGTGCCACTTCTTATAGCGTCGCGGAGACCCAGTACTTC.

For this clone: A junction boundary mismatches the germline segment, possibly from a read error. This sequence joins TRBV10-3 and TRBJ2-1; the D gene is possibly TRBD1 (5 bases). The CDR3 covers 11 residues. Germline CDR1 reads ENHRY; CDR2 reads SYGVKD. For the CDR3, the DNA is TGTGCCATCCGTGAAGGGGCCGAGCAGCTCTTC. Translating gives CAIREGAEQLF.

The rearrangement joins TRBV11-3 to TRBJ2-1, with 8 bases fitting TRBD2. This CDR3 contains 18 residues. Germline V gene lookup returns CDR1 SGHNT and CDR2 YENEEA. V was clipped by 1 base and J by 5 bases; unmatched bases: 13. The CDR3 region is CASSLGGPKRECNNEQFF. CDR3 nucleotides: TGTGCCAGCAGCTTAGGGGGACCTAAGCGGGAGTGCAACAATGAGCAGTTCTTC.

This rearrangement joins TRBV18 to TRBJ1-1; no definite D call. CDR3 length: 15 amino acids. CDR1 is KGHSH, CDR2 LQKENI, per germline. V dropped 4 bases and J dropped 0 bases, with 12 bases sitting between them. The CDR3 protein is CASSLLGVMNTEAFF. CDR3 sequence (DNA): TGTGCCAGCTCACTACTTGGGGTTATGAACACTGAAGCTTTCTTT.

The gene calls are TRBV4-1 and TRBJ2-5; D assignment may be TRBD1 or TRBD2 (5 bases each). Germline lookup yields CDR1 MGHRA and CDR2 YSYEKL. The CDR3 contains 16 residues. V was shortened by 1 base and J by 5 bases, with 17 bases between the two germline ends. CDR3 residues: CASSQGTGTLVETQYF. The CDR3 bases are TGCGCCAGCAGCCAAGGGACCGGGACCTTAGTCGAGACCCAGTACTTC.

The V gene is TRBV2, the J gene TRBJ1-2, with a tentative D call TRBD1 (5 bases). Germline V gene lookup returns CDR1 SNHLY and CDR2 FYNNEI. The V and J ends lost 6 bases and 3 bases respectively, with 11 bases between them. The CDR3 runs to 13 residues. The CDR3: CASRNRGDYGYTF. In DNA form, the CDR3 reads TGTGCCAGCAGGAATCGGGGGGACTATGGCTACACCTTC.

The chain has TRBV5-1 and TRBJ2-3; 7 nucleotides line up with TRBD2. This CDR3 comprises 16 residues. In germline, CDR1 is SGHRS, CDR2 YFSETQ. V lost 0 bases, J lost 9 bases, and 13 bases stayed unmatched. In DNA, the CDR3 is TGCGCCAGCAGCTTGGTATCCGGGTCGGGGGGAGGAACGCAGTATTTT. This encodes CASSLVSGSGGGTQYF.

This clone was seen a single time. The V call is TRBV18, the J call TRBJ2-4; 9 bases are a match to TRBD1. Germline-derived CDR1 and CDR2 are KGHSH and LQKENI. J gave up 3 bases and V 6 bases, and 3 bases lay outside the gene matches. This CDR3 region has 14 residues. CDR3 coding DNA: TGTGCCAGCTCCGCGACAGGGGGCAAAAACATTCAGTACTTC. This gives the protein CASSATGGKNIQYF.

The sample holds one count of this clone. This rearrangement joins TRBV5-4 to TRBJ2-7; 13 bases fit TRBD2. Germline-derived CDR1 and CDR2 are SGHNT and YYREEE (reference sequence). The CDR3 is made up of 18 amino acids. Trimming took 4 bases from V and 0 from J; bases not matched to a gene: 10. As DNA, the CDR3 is TGTGCCAGCAGCCCGGGGACTAGCGGGGCCTTTCGCTCCTACGAGCAGTACTTC. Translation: CASSPGTSGAFRSYEQYF.

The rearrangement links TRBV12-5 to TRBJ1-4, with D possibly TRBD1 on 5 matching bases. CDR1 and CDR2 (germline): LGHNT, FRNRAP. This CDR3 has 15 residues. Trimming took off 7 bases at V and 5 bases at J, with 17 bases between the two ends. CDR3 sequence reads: CASAPGGKSNEKLFF. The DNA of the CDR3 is TGTGCTAGTGCCCCGGGGGGGAAATCAAATGAAAAACTGTTTTTT.

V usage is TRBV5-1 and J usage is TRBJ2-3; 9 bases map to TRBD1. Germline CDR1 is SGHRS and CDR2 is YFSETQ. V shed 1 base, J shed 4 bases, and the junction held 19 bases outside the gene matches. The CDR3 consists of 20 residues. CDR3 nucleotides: TGCGCCAGCAGCTTGATCGGCATCCGGCTCCGGGGGACAGGGCCAGATACGCAGTATTTT. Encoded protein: CASSLIGIRLRGTGPDTQYF.

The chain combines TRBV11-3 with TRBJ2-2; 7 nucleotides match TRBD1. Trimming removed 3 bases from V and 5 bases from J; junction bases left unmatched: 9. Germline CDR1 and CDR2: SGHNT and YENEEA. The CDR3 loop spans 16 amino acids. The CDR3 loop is CASSFGGQGDTGELFF. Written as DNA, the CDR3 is TGTGCCAGCAGCTTCGGTGGGCAGGGGGATACCGGGGAGCTGTTTTTT. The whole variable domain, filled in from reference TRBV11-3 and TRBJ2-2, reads EAGVVQSPRYKIIEKKQPVAFWCNPISGHNTLYWYLQNLGQGPELLIRYENEEAVDDSQLPKDRFSAERLKGVDSTLKIQPAELGDSAVYLCASSFGGQGDTGELFFGEGSRLTVL.